Described below is a single TCR beta chain sequence and its context. Its antigen is undetermined. V was pared by 5 bases and J by 3 bases, with 14 bases between. This CDR3 comprises 14 residues. CDR1 is MNHNY, CDR2 SVGAGI, per germline (reference sequence). This record belongs to a study of cytomegalovirus exposure and HLA in healthy donors. General study points: Certain indistinguishable V segments, among them TRBV6-2 and TRBV6-3, were excluded.

The PCR made use of 60 Vbeta and 13 Jbeta primers. Only in-frame clones appear in the TCRdb table, and some are missing; sequencing was by immunoSEQ multiplex PCR. The table includes over 70,000 clones, over 65% detected once. The source of this sequence is a man aged 25 to 45 in good health and CMV-seropositive. Sequenced: PBMCs. This chain joins TRBV6-6 and TRBJ2-7; D is undetermined. DNA of the CDR3: TGTGCCAGCAGTACGTCCCGCCACAGCTACGAGCAGTACTTC. Its protein is CASSTSRHSYEQYF.